One sample yielded the 15 T cell receptor beta chains listed below, sequenced in a study of blood T cell repertoires in COVID-19. Profiling relied on immunoSEQ multiplex PCR, and the TCRdb table lists in-frame clones only, not all of them. Here the sample spans over 150,000 clones, approximately 90% being singletons. The sequenced material came from peripheral blood. These TCRs come from a woman aged 60-75 years who had recovered from COVID-19.

J is TRBJ1-2 and V is TRBV6-5; D uncertain. Germline V gives CDR1 MNHEY, CDR2 SVGAGI. V shed 7 bases and J shed 4 bases, with 10 bases lying between them. The CDR3 has 12 amino acids. CDR3 sequence (DNA): TGTGCCAGCACTGTAGGGAGCTATGGCTACACCTTC. It specifies CASTVGSYGYTF.

This CDR3 reads CASSFRTLVNQPQHF. In nucleotides, the CDR3 is TGTGCCAGCAGTTTTCGGACTCTCGTTAATCAGCCCCAGCATTTT. The gene calls are TRBV28 and TRBJ1-5; D uncertain. From germline, CDR1 is MDHEN and CDR2 SYDVKM. The CDR3 length is 15 residues. V gave up 3 bases and J gave up 4 bases, with 13 bases separating them.

This clone occurred once. The rearrangement uses TRBV4-2 and TRBJ1-2; D is undetermined. V was trimmed by 0 bases and J by 8 bases, leaving 13 bases between them. In germline, CDR1 is LGHNA, CDR2 YNFKEQ. The CDR3 loop spans 14 amino acids. Here the CDR3 reads CASSQDRGFGGYTF. The CDR3 DNA reads TGTGCCAGCAGCCAAGATCGAGGCTTTGGCGGCTACACCTTC.

The chain joins TRBV19 to TRBJ2-3; D gene ambiguous. V lost 4 bases and J lost 7, with 6 bases in between. The CDR3 totals 11 residues. CDR1 LNHDA and CDR2 SQIVND come from the germline V gene (reference sequence). The CDR3 nucleotides read TGTGCCAGTAGTAGGAGCTATACGCAGTATTTT. This sequence encodes CASSRSYTQYF. Complete variable domain (other parts from reference TRBV19 and TRBJ2-3): DGGITQSPKYLFRKEGQNVTLSCEQNLNHDAMYWYRQDPGQGLRLIYYSQIVNDFQKGDIAEGYSVSREKKESFPLTVTSAQKNPTAFYLCASSRSYTQYFGPGTRLTVL.

The genes are TRBV28 and TRBJ1-5, with D hard to call. The CDR3 sequence is 16 residues long. V gave up 3 bases and J gave up 2 bases, with 14 bases separating them. Germline V gene sequence: CDR1 MDHEN, CDR2 SYDVKM. The CDR3 region has the DNA TGTGCCAGCAGTTTTAGGCCCGGGTATGGCAATCAGCCCCAGCATTTT. It encodes CASSFRPGYGNQPQHF.

This clone was picked up one time. This chain joins TRBV6-5 and TRBJ1-1; no firm D call. The germline V gene has CDR1 MNHEY and CDR2 SVGAGI. This CDR3 has 15 residues. V was trimmed by 5 bases and J by 5 bases, leaving 18 bases between them. CDR3 DNA: TGTGCCAGCAGTCCAAACGAGGGTAGGTCGACTGAAGCTTTCTTT. Protein sequence: CASSPNEGRSTEAFF.

The J gene is TRBJ2-1, the V gene TRBV11-1, with TRBD2 matching 7 bases. This CDR3 has 16 amino acids. Germline loops: CDR1 SGHAT, CDR2 FQDESV (reference sequence). Trimming took 2 bases from V and 0 from J; bases not matched to a gene: 4. This chain's CDR3 is CASSLSWTSSYNEQFF. The DNA of the CDR3 is TGTGCCAGCAGCTTATCTTGGACTAGCTCCTACAATGAGCAGTTCTTC.

The rearrangement uses TRBV5-1 and TRBJ2-1; 9 bases align to TRBD1. The CDR3 spans 14 residues. Trimming at V came to 4 bases and at J to 9 bases, leaving 8 bases not matched to a gene. CDR1 SGHRS and CDR2 YFSETQ come from the germline V gene. The CDR3 is CASSPGQGFVEQFF. The CDR3 region has the DNA TGCGCCAGCAGCCCGGGACAGGGATTCGTTGAGCAGTTCTTC.

The chain is built from TRBV9 and TRBJ1-3, with 9 positions matching TRBD1. The V and J ends lost 4 bases and 4 bases, in that order; junction bases with no gene match: 15. Germline V lookup: CDR1 SGDLS, CDR2 YYNGEE. There are 18 residues in the CDR3. CDR3 sequence: CASSPRGQGLISGNTIYF. The CDR3 bases are TGTGCCAGCAGCCCCCGGGGACAGGGACTAATTTCAGGAAACACCATATATTTT.

The chain joins TRBV28 to TRBJ1-1; 7 nucleotides agree with TRBD1. V shed 4 bases, J shed 11 bases, and the junction held 7 bases outside the gene matches. Germline CDR1 and CDR2: MDHEN and SYDVKM. The length of the CDR3 is 12 residues. The CDR3 here is CASSSRGRGAFF. DNA of the CDR3: TGTGCCAGCAGTTCGAGGGGGCGCGGGGCTTTCTTT.

The V gene is TRBV20-1, the J gene TRBJ1-1; no clear D. Germline V lookup: CDR1 DFQATT, CDR2 SNEGSKA (reference sequence). The CDR3 loop spans 10 amino acids. Trimming shortened V by 3 bases and J by 12 bases, and 11 bases separated the two germline ends. The CDR3 protein is CSASLRQPFF. The CDR3 DNA sequence: TGCAGTGCTAGCCTCAGGCAACCTTTCTTT.

The chain employs TRBV7-9 and TRBJ2-5; D is uncertain. Germline V lookup: CDR1 SEHNR, CDR2 FQNEAQ (reference sequence). The germline V and J ends were trimmed by 5 bases and 2 bases, with 6 bases remaining between them. This CDR3 contains 12 residues. CDR3 DNA sequence: TGTGCCAGCAGCCCACAGCAAGAGACCCAGTACTTC. It codes for CASSPQQETQYF. Complete variable domain (other parts from reference TRBV7-9 and TRBJ2-5): DTGVSQNPRHKITKRGQNVTFRCDPISEHNRLYWYRQTLGQGPEFLTYFQNEAQLEKSRLLSDRFSAERPKGSFSTLEIQRTEQGDSAMYLCASSPQQETQYFGPGTRLLVL.

This clone was counted between two and nine times. V is TRBV28 and J is TRBJ1-5; the match to TRBD1 covers 7 bases. The V gene's germline CDR1 is MDHEN and CDR2 SYDVKM. The CDR3 is 15 residues long. J was trimmed by 8 bases and V by 5 bases; bases with no gene match: 12. CDR3 sequence: CASSRQTGPEEPQHF. The DNA of the CDR3 is TGTGCCAGCAGTCGCCAGACAGGGCCCGAGGAGCCCCAGCATTTT.

The chain links TRBV7-8 to TRBJ1-1; D not certain. Germline V gene data show CDR1 as SGHVS and CDR2 as FQNEAQ. The CDR3 runs to 13 residues. V was clipped by 5 bases and J by 4 bases, with 11 bases between them. In nucleotides, the CDR3 is TGTGCCAGCAGCCTTTCCGGGTCCACTGAAGCTTTCTTT. Translating it yields CASSLSGSTEAFF.

V and J are TRBV29-1 and TRBJ2-1; 9 bases match TRBD1. The CDR3 loop spans 13 amino acids. V trimming: 4 bases; J trimming: 6 bases; junction bases outside the gene matches: 4. CDR1 is SQVTM, CDR2 ANQGSEA, per germline. CDR3 in DNA: TGCAGCGTTGTCGGACAGGGGATCAATGAGCAGTTCTTC. Its translation is CSVVGQGINEQFF.